These 21 T cell receptor beta chains came from one sample sequenced in a study of shared clonotypes between healthy human individuals. Produced via immunoSEQ multiplex PCR; TCRdb's table is partial and in-frame only. The data show about 2.4 million clones, 80% to 95% seen once. The sequenced sample consisted of naive CD4+ T cells from PBMCs. Documented subset: CD45RA+ positively selected. The receptors stem from a man younger than 35 in good health. Some clones in this sample may be carry-over from other donors' samples.

The V gene is TRBV4-1, the J gene TRBJ2-3, with a tentative D call TRBD1 (6 bases). Between the trimmed V and J ends, which lost 2 bases and 0 bases, there was a span of 15 bases. This CDR3 spans 17 amino acids. Germline V gene data show CDR1 as MGHRA and CDR2 as YSYEKL. CDR3: CASSQLGQSLSTDTQYF. The DNA of the CDR3 is TGCGCCAGCAGCCAACTAGGACAGTCCCTAAGCACAGATACGCAGTATTTT.

This rearrangement joins TRBV19 to TRBJ2-2, with a weak D call TRBD1 (5 bases). The CDR3 runs to 16 residues. Germline lookup yields CDR1 LNHDA and CDR2 SQIVND (reference sequence). V shed 7 bases and J shed 0 bases, with 15 bases lying between them. The CDR3: CASNHGVRANTGELFF. The CDR3 nucleotides are TGTGCCAGTAACCACGGAGTCAGGGCGAACACCGGGGAGCTGTTTTTT.

CDR3 loop: CASSSKAGGGEQYF. The CDR3 nucleotides are TGTGCCAGCAGCTCCAAAGCGGGAGGGGGAGAGCAGTACTTC. The chain employs TRBV5-4 and TRBJ2-7, with 10 bases identical to TRBD2. The germline V gene encodes CDR1 SGHNT and CDR2 YYREEE (reference sequence). The CDR3 consists of 14 residues. The V segment lost 3 bases and the J segment 7 bases; nucleotides outside the gene matches: 7.

The chain joins TRBV28 to TRBJ2-6; D perhaps matches TRBD2 (7 bases). Germline V gene data show CDR1 as MDHEN and CDR2 as SYDVKM. V was cut by 5 bases and J by 2 bases, with 13 bases left in between. CDR3 size: 16 residues. CDR3: CASSRGGAAGANVLTF. DNA for the CDR3: TGTGCCAGCAGTCGTGGGGGGGCGGCTGGGGCCAACGTCCTGACTTTC.

This chain connects TRBV2 to TRBJ2-5, with TRBD1 identical over 8 bases. The CDR3 consists of 14 residues. V lost 4 bases and J lost 5; bases outside the gene matches: 6. Germline-derived CDR1 and CDR2 are SNHLY and FYNNEI. The CDR3 loop is CASSVLTGEETQYF. The CDR3 DNA sequence: TGTGCCAGCAGTGTATTGACAGGGGAGGAGACCCAGTACTTC. The full variable domain, completed using reference TRBV2 and TRBJ2-5, is EPEVTQTPSHQVTQMGQEVILRCVPISNHLYFYWYRQILGQKVEFLVSFYNNEISEKSEIFDDQFSVERPDGSNFTLKIRSTKLEDSAMYFCASSVLTGEETQYFGPGTRLLVL.

This chain uses TRBV14 with TRBJ1-1; D gene uncertain. Trimming took off 4 bases at V and 1 base at J, with 16 bases between the two ends. CDR3 length: 16 amino acids. The germline gives CDR1 SGHDN, CDR2 FVKESK. CDR3 sequence: CASSPLITAGNTEAFF. The CDR3 DNA sequence: TGTGCCAGCAGCCCCTTAATCACGGCGGGGAACACTGAAGCTTTCTTT.

The chain recombines TRBV2 with TRBJ2-3; D gene unclear. Germline V CDR1 and CDR2: SNHLY, FYNNEI. The CDR3 covers 13 residues. Between the trimmed V and J ends, which lost 5 bases and 5 bases, there was a span of 11 bases. The CDR3 loop is CASSLTVRDTQYF. CDR3 nucleotides: TGTGCCAGCAGTCTAACAGTTAGAGATACGCAGTATTTT.

J is TRBJ1-2 and V is TRBV4-1; no reliable D call. Trimming pared 0 bases from V and 4 bases from J, leaving 15 bases between. This CDR3 contains 16 residues. From germline, CDR1 is MGHRA and CDR2 YSYEKL. The CDR3 here is CASSQDLERASYGYTF. The DNA for the CDR3 is TGCGCCAGCAGCCAAGATCTAGAAAGGGCCAGCTATGGCTACACCTTC.

This CDR3 is CASSFFASSGNTIYF. The CDR3 DNA reads TGTGCCAGCAGCTTTTTCGCTAGCTCTGGAAACACCATATATTTT. The rearrangement uses TRBV7-9 and TRBJ1-3; D call uncertain. Trimming cost V 3 bases and J 0 bases, with 9 bases left between them. CDR1 is SEHNR and CDR2 is FQNEAQ in the germline V gene (reference sequence). The CDR3 extends over 15 amino acids.

The chain combines TRBV13 with TRBJ2-3; TRBD2 aligns across 9 bases. Germline CDR1 reads PRHDT; CDR2 reads FYEKMQ (reference sequence). Trimming cost V 6 bases and J 3 bases; bases outside gene matches: 10. This CDR3 region has 16 residues. DNA of the CDR3: TGTGCCAGCAGTCTCGTACGGACTAGCGCGACAGATACGCAGTATTTT. Translated: CASSLVRTSATDTQYF.

V usage is TRBV11-1 and J usage is TRBJ1-1; D is uncertain. CDR1 and CDR2 (germline): SGHAT, FQDESV (reference sequence). This CDR3 spans 11 amino acids. V lost 5 bases to trimming and J lost 3 bases, with 4 bases between them. In DNA form, the CDR3 reads TGTGCCAGCAGCCCCTACACTGAAGCTTTCTTT. Translating it yields CASSPYTEAFF.

V is TRBV6-1 and J is TRBJ1-5; no reliable D call. Trimming took off 6 bases at V and 0 bases at J, with 12 bases between the two ends. The germline V gene encodes CDR1 MNHNS and CDR2 SASEGT. This CDR3 spans 15 amino acids. The CDR3 DNA sequence: TGTGCCAGCAGGTCGACACGCAGTAGCAATCAGCCCCAGCATTTT. Residues: CASRSTRSSNQPQHF.

V is TRBV7-8 and J is TRBJ2-3, with 11 nucleotides matching TRBD2. This CDR3 has 17 amino acids. Germline CDR1 and CDR2: SGHVS and FQNEAQ. The junction had 13 bases not matched to a gene; V was cut back by 5 bases and J by 6 bases. The CDR3 DNA sequence: TGTGCCAGCAGCCCCCGTCGTACTAGCGGGAGAGTGGATACGCAGTATTTT. Translation: CASSPRRTSGRVDTQYF.

This chain connects TRBV11-2 to TRBJ2-7, with 11 nucleotides matching TRBD2. The CDR3 runs to 15 residues. The germline V gene encodes CDR1 SGHAT and CDR2 FQNNGV. V lost 6 bases and J lost 7; bases outside the gene matches: 11. In nucleotides, the CDR3 is TGTGCCAGCAGGTCCCCGGGACTAGCGGCCAAAGAGCAGTACTTC. Translated, it gives CASRSPGLAAKEQYF. The whole variable domain, remainder taken from reference TRBV11-2 and TRBJ2-7, is EAGVAQSPRYKIIEKRQSVAFWCNPISGHATLYWYQQILGQGPKLLIQFQNNGVVDDSQLPKDRFSAERLKGVDSTLKIQPAKLEDSAVYLCASRSPGLAAKEQYFGPGTRLTVT.

The V call is TRBV18, the J call TRBJ2-2, with a weak D call TRBD1 (6 bases). Trimming shortened V by 4 bases and J by 5 bases, and 8 bases separated the two germline ends. The CDR3 runs 13 residues. Per germline, CDR1 KGHSH and CDR2 LQKENI. CDR3 DNA sequence: TGTGCCAGCTCACGGGGGACAACCGGGGAGCTGTTTTTT. It translates to CASSRGTTGELFF.

This clone was recorded only once. The gene calls are TRBV6-1 and TRBJ1-5; D gene uncertain. This CDR3 has 15 amino acids. CDR1 and CDR2 (germline): MNHNS, SASEGT. Between the trimmed V and J ends, which lost 2 bases and 4 bases, there was a span of 12 bases. The CDR3 spells CASSEPQAANQPQHF. DNA of the CDR3: TGTGCCAGCAGTGAACCCCAGGCGGCGAATCAGCCCCAGCATTTT.

The sample holds one count of this clone. The chain's CDR3 is CASSTGTQETQYF. In DNA form, the CDR3 reads TGTGCCAGCAGCACCGGGACTCAGGAGACCCAGTACTTC. The genes are TRBV11-2 and TRBJ2-5, with D tentatively TRBD2 (6 bases). This CDR3 spans 13 amino acids. The ends were cut back, 5 bases at V and 5 bases at J, with 12 bases in the middle. Germline V gene lookup returns CDR1 SGHAT and CDR2 FQNNGV.

The gene calls are TRBV28 and TRBJ1-1; D gene uncertain. CDR1 MDHEN and CDR2 SYDVKM come from the germline V gene. The CDR3 consists of 13 residues. V was shortened by 10 bases and J by 3 bases, with 15 bases between the two germline ends. The CDR3 loop is CATQGNPYTEAFF. The DNA for the CDR3 is TGTGCCACCCAAGGAAACCCGTACACTGAAGCTTTCTTT.

The gene calls are TRBV5-1 and TRBJ1-4, with unresolved D. The CDR3 contains 13 residues. With 4 bases removed from V and 7 bases from J, the gap between germline ends came to 11 bases. Germline V gene sequence: CDR1 SGHRS, CDR2 YFSETQ. CDR3 nucleotide sequence: TGCGCCAGCAGCCCGTCCGGGGTTGAAAAACTGTTTTTT. Translated, it gives CASSPSGVEKLFF.

This chain joins TRBV29-1 and TRBJ2-2; the D call may be TRBD1 or TRBD2 (5 bases each). CDR1 is SQVTM and CDR2 is ANQGSEA in the germline V gene. The CDR3 spans 14 residues. V gave up 7 bases and J gave up 4 bases, with 16 bases separating them. DNA for the CDR3: TGCAGCGCCGAAAGCTCTGGGGGCACCGGGGAGCTGTTTTTT. Encoded protein: CSAESSGGTGELFF.

The chain carries TRBV2 and TRBJ2-7, with D hard to call. V lost 5 bases and J 4 bases, leaving 15 bases between the germline ends. Germline V lookup: CDR1 SNHLY, CDR2 FYNNEI. This CDR3 is 14 amino acids long. Written as DNA, the CDR3 is TGTGCCAGCAGTTTAGTAGGGTCCGATTACGAGCAGTACTTC. Its protein is CASSLVGSDYEQYF.